This T cell receptor beta chain was identified during a study of molecular identifiers for immune sequencing clone quantification. As for the study in general: Replicates involved a five-way split of RNA from approximately 20,000 or 100,000 naive CD8 cells, with sequencing of four.

Libraries from naive CD8 cells were generated from about 20,000 to 1,000,000 sorted cells (with 10%, 30% or 50% RNA). The sample holds many counts of this clonotype. Each CDR3 protein is one row after TCRdb ran MiXCR on the PCR reads. The table records approximately 100,000 distinct CDR3 sequences, under 40% of them present only once. This CDR3 has 11 residues. Trimming pared 1 base from V and 7 bases from J, leaving 5 bases between. Per the germline V gene, CDR1 is MDHEN and CDR2 is SYDVKM. The genes are TRBV28 and TRBJ2-7; D is uncertain. The specimen sequenced was naive CD8+ T cells from blood, with Jurkat cell RNA spiked in. Subset specified: FACS-sorted CD8+CD4-CCR7+CD45RA+ naive T cells. The receptor was isolated from a human donor in good health. Some libraries in this study had Jurkat cell RNA spiked in. CDR3 nucleotide sequence: TGTGCCAGCAGTTTATCCGGTGAGCAGTACTTC. This gives the protein CASSLSGEQYF.